This TCR beta chain was captured in a study of cytomegalovirus exposure and HLA in healthy donors. Across the whole study: Unique TCR beta sequences numbering around 110 million came from 150 million to 200 million T cells in an earlier analysis.

V was clipped by 4 bases and J by 5 bases, with 13 bases between them. The CDR3 is made up of 14 amino acids. The germline gives CDR1 SGHRS, CDR2 YFSETQ. Notes on the study in general: Reports state that TCR beta sequences accurately predicted most subjects' HLA-A and HLA-B alleles. Cytomegalovirus-associated TCR beta chains were listed, numbering under 200.

60 Vbeta and 13 Jbeta primers were used in PCR. Only in-frame clones appear in the TCRdb table, and some are missing; sequencing was by immunoSEQ multiplex PCR. The sample has 210,000 or so clones; about nine tenths are singletons. In regard to this clone: Its antigen is currently unknown.

The rearrangement joins TRBV5-1 to TRBJ2-1, with D perhaps TRBD1 (6 bases). Material: PBMCs. The clonotype was recovered from a young man in good health and CMV-seronegative. The CDR3 bases are TGCGCCAGCAGCCCCGGACAGACCCACAATGAGCAGTTCTTC. Protein: CASSPGQTHNEQFF.